This TCR beta chain was recovered during a study of T cells after yellow fever vaccination. At the level of the study: Low-cell-number fractions were prepared with SMART-Seq v4 Ultra Low Input. Study-level results: Although most clonotypes did not, a small share appeared in both CD4 and CD8 compartments. Weaker in magnitude, the secondary response showed a faster peak on day 5 versus 15. Clones from primary vaccination mostly reappeared after the booster (around 97% CD4, just over 85% CD8).

TCRdb fed the 5' RACE reads into MiXCR, producing one record per CDR3 protein. The data contain about 340,000 distinct CDR3 sequences, around 12% of them singletons. Comments on this clonotype: Its antigen is as yet unknown.

Trimming cost V 3 bases and J 7 bases, with 13 bases left between them. This CDR3 is built from 14 residues. Germline CDR1 is SGHRS and CDR2 is YFSETQ. Sample: CD4+ T cells sorted from PBMCs, taken 15 days after the yellow fever booster vaccination. This chain uses TRBV5-1 with TRBJ1-4; D perhaps matches TRBD1 (6 bases). This clonotype was sampled from a man younger than 35 who received the YFV17D yellow fever vaccine. The CDR3 region has the DNA TGCGCCAGCAGCTCAACAGGGCGGACTGAAAAACTGTTTTTT. Its protein is CASSSTGRTEKLFF.